This T cell receptor (beta chain) comes out of a study of metastatic and nonmetastatic thyroid tumors. Study at large: Blood and tumor or nodule tissue repertoires from malignant and benign thyroid patients were compared.

On this clone: Antigen unknown.

The CDR3 sequence is 13 residues long. The V end lost 2 bases, the J end lost 9 bases, and 14 bases lay between the germline ends. Germline loops: CDR1 SGHVS, CDR2 FNYEAQ. Study outcomes and limitations: Within blood and tumor, benign nodules reportedly had significantly lower TCR beta diversity than malignant thyroid tumors did.

Every patient underwent thyroid surgery untreated. Original processing notes: Building a distant-metastasis classifier for papillary thyroid cancer drew on CDR3 differences across clinicopathological groups. TCRdb re-called clones from the PCR reads using MiXCR. Here the V and J calls rest on TCRdb's processing, not on the authors' analysis. This sample has 15,000 to 20,000 clones, with under 30% found just once. The clonotype comes from a female donor with papillary thyroid cancer or a benign thyroid nodule (not recorded which). Some clones in this sample may be carry-over from other donors' samples. Source material: adjacent normal tissue. The V call is TRBV7-6, the J call TRBJ2-7, with D tentatively TRBD1 (5 bases). CDR3 in amino acids: CASSLFQGGGQYF. CDR3 coding DNA: TGTGCCAGCAGCTTATTCCAGGGCGGCGGGCAGTACTTC.